The clone carrying this TCR beta chain was found many times. Primers used for first-strand cDNA, a TRAV- and TRBV-specific set, covered both alpha and beta chains. The TCRs were subjected to amplification over approximately 20 PCR cycles employing a constant-region primer in conjunction with a V-primer adapter. Via MiXCR, TCRdb re-called the reads, giving one row per CDR3 protein. This sample carries under 95,000 distinct CDR3 sequences, around 17% of them seen once, and the ten largest clones take approximately 1.5%. Regarding time point: after trial treatment. This sample's treatment: LDRT plus nivolumab, ipilimumab, low-dose cyclophosphamide and aspirin (RACIN trial). The source of the sample is a study of low-dose radiotherapy and immunotherapy resistance in tumors. Study details: Patients were treated with intravenous nivolumab at 240 mg every two weeks and were also dosed with ipilimumab at 1 mg/kg every six weeks.

This receptor was identified in a male donor with prostate cancer. Material: PBMCs, obtained after low-dose radiotherapy plus immunotherapy.

The CDR3 loop is CASSRIYGTGPEKLFF. The CDR3 nucleotides read TGCGCCAGCAGCCGAATTTACGGGACAGGGCCCGAAAAACTGTTTTTT. The V gene is TRBV4-1, the J gene TRBJ1-4; 9 nucleotides match TRBD1. There are 16 residues in the CDR3. Germline loops: CDR1 MGHRA, CDR2 YSYEKL. Unmatched junction bases numbered 11, after V lost 4 bases and J lost 8 bases.